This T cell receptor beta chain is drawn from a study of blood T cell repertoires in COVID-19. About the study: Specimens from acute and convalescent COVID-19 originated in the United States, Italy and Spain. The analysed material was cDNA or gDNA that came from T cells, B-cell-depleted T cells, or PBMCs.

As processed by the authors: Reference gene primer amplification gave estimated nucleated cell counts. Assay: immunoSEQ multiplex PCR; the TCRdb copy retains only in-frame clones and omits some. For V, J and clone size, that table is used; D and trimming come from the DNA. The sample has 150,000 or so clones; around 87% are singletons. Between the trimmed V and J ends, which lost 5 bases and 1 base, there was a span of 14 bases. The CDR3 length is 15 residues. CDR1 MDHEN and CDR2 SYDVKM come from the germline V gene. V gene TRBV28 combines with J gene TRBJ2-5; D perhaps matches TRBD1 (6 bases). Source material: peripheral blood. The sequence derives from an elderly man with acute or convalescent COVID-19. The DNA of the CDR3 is TGTGCCAGCAGTCCCTCAGGGGCCGTCCAAGAGACCCAGTACTTC. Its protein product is CASSPSGAVQETQYF.